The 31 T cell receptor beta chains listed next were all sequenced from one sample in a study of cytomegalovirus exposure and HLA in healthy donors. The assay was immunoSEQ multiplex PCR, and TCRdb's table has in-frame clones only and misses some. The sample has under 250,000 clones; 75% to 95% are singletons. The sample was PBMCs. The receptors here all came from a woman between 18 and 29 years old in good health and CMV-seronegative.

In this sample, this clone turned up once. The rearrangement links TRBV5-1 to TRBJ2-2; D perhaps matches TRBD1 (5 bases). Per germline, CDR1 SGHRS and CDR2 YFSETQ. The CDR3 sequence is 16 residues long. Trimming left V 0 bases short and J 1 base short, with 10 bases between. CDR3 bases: TGCGCCAGCAGCTTGGTGGCGCAGGGGAACACCGGGGAGCTGTTTTTT. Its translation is CASSLVAQGNTGELFF.

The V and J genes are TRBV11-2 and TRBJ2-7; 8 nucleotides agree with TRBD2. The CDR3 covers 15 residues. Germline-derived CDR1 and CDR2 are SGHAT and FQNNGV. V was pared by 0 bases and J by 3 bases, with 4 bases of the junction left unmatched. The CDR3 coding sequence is TGTGCCAGCAGCTTAGACTCCAGCGGGAGCTACGAGCAGTACTTC. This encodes CASSLDSSGSYEQYF.

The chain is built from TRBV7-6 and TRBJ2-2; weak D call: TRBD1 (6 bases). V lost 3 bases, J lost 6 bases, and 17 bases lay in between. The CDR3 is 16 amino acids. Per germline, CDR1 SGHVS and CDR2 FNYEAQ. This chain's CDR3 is CASSFHRDDLPGELFF. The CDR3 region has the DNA TGTGCCAGCAGCTTCCACAGGGATGATCTTCCCGGGGAGCTGTTTTTT. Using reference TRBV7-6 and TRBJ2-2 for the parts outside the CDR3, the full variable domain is GAGVSQSPRYKVTKRGQDVALRCDPISGHVSLYWYRQALGQGPEFLTYFNYEAQQDKSGLPNDRFSAERPEGSISTLTIQRTEQRDSAMYRCASSFHRDDLPGELFFGEGSRLTVL.

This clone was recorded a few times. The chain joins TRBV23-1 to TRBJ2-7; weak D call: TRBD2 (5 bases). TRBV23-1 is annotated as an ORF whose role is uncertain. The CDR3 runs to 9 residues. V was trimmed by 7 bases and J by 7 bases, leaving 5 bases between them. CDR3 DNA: TGCGCCAGCACGGGAGAGCAGTACTTC. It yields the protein CASTGEQYF.

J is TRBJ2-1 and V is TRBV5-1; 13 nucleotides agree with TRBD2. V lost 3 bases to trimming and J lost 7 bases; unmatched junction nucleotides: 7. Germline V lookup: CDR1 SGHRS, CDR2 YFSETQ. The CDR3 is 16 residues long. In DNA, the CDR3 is TGCGCCAGCAGCTCTGAACTAGCGGGAGGGCATAATGAGCAGTTCTTC. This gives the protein CASSSELAGGHNEQFF. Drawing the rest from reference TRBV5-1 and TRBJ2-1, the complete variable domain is KAGVTQTPRYLIKTRGQQVTLSCSPISGHRSVSWYQQTPGQGLQFLFEYFSETQRNKGNFPGRFSGRQFSNSRSEMNVSTLELGDSALYLCASSSELAGGHNEQFFGPGTRLTVL.

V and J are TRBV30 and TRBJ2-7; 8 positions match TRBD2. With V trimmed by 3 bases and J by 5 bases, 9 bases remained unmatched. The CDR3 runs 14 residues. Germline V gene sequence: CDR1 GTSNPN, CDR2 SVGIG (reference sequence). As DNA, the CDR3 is TGTGCCTGGAGCCCGCCCGGACTAGCCCACGAGCAGTACTTC. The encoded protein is CAWSPPGLAHEQYF.

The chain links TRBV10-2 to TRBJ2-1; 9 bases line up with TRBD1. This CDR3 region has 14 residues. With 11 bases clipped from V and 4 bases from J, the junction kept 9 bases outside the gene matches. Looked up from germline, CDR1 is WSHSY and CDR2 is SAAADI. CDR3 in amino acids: CAGAGTGSYNEQFF. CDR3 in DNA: TGCGCCGGAGCCGGGACAGGGTCTTACAATGAGCAGTTCTTC.

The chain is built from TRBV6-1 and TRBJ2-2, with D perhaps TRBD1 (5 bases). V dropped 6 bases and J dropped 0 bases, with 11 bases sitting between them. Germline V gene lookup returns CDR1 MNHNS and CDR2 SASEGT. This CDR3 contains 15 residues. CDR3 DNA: TGTGCCAGCAGCAGTCGGACAACGAACACCGGGGAGCTGTTTTTT. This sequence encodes CASSSRTTNTGELFF.

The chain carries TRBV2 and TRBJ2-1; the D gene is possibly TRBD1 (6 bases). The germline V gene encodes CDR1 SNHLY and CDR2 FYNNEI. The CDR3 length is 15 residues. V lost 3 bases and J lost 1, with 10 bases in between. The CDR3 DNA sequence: TGTGCCAGCAGTGAGGGACAAACTTCCTACAATGAGCAGTTCTTC. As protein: CASSEGQTSYNEQFF.

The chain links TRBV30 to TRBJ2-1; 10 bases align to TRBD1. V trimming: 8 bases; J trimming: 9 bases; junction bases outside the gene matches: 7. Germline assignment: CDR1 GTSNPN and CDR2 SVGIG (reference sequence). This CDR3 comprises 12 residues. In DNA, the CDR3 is TGTGCCCGCGGACAGGGGGGGACTGAGCAGTTCTTC. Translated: CARGQGGTEQFF. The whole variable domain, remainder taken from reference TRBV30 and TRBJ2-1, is SQTIHQWPATLVQPVGSPLSLECTVEGTSNPNLYWYRQAAGRGLQLLFYSVGIGQISSEVPQNLSASRPQDRQFILSSKKLLLSDSGFYLCARGQGGTEQFFGPGTRLTVL.

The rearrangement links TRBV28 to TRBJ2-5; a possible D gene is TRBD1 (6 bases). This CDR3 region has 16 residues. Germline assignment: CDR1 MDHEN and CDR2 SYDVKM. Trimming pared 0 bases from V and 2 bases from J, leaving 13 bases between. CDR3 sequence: CASSLWGRGVQETQYF. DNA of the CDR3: TGTGCCAGCAGTTTATGGGGCAGGGGCGTACAAGAGACCCAGTACTTC.

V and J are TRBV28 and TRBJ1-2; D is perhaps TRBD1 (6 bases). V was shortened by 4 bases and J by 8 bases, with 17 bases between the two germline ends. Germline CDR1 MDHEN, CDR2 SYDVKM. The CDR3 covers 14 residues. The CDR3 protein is CASSCGQGICGYTF. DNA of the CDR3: TGTGCCAGCAGTTGCGGCCAGGGGATATGCGGCTACACCTTC.

CDR3 DNA: TGTGCCAGCAGCGTTGCGGGAGAGACCGGGGAGCTGTTTTTT. This codes for CASSVAGETGELFF. The V call is TRBV13, the J call TRBJ2-2; 7 nucleotides line up with TRBD2. Trimming cost V 5 bases and J 5 bases; bases outside gene matches: 5. The germline CDR1 and CDR2 sequences are PRHDT and FYEKMQ (reference sequence). The CDR3 has 14 amino acids.

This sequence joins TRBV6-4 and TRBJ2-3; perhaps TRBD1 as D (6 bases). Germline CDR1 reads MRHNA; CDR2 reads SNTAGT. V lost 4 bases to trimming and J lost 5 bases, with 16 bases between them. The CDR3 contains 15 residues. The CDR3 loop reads CASSVVGAKGDTQYF. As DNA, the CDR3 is TGTGCCAGCAGTGTGGTGGGGGCGAAGGGAGATACGCAGTATTTT.

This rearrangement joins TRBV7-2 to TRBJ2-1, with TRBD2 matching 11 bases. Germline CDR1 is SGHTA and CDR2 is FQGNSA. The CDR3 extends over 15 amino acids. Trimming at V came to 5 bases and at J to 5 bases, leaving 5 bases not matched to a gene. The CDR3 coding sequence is TGTGCCAGCAGCCTGACTAGCGGGAAGCACAATGAGCAGTTCTTC. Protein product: CASSLTSGKHNEQFF.

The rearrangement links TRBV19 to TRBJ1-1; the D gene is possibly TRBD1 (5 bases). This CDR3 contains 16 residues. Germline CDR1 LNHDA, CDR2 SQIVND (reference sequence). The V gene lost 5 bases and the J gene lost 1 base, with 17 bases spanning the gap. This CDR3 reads CASSVLRDQGNTEAFF. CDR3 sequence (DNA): TGTGCCAGTAGTGTTCTGCGGGACCAGGGGAACACTGAAGCTTTCTTT.

CDR3 loop: CSASASGGTDTQYF. The CDR3 coding sequence is TGCAGCGCCTCGGCTAGCGGGGGCACAGATACGCAGTATTTT. This chain uses TRBV29-1 with TRBJ2-3; 9 bases are a match to TRBD2. The CDR3 is 14 amino acids. Trimming cost V 7 bases and J 1 base; bases outside gene matches: 6. The germline gives CDR1 SQVTM, CDR2 ANQGSEA.

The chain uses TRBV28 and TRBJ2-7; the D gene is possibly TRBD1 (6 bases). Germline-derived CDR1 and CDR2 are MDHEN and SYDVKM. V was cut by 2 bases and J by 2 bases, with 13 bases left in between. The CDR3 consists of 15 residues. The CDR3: CASSLPGQEAYEQYF. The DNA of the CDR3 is TGTGCCAGCAGTTTACCGGGACAAGAGGCCTACGAGCAGTACTTC.

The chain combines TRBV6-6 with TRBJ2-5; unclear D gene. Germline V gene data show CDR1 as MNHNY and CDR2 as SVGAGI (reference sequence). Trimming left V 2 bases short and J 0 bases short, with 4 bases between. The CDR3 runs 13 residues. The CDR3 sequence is CASSYQYQETQYF. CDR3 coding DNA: TGTGCCAGCAGTTACCAGTACCAAGAGACCCAGTACTTC.

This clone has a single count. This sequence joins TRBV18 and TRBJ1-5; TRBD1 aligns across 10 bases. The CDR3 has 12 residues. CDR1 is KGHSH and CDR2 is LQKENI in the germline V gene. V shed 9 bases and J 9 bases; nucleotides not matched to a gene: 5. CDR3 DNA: TGTGCCAGTTCGACAGGGGGCTGGCCCCAGCATTTT. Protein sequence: CASSTGGWPQHF.

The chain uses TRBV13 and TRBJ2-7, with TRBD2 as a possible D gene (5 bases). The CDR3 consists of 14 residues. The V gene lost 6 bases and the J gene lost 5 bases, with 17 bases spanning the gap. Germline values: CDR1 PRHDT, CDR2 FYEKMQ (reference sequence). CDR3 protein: CASRGSEGEHEQYF. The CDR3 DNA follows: TGTGCCAGCAGGGGGAGTGAGGGCGAACACGAGCAGTACTTC.

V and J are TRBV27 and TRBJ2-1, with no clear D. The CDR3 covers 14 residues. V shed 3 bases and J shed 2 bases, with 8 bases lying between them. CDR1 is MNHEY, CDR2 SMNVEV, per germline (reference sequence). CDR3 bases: TGTGCCAGCAGTTTTTACAGTCCCTACAATGAGCAGTTCTTC. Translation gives CASSFYSPYNEQFF.

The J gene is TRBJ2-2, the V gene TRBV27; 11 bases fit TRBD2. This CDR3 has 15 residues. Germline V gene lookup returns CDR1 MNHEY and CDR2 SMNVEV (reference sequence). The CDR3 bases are TGTGTCACAGCACCCGTAGCGGGAGGGTCCGGGGAGCTGTTTTTT. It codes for CVTAPVAGGSGELFF.

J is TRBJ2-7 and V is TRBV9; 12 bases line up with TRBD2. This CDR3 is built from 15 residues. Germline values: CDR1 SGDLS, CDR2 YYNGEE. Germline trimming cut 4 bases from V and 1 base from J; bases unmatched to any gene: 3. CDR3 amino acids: CASSPGTSGSYEQYF. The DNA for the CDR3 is TGTGCCAGCAGCCCCGGGACTAGCGGGTCCTACGAGCAGTACTTC.

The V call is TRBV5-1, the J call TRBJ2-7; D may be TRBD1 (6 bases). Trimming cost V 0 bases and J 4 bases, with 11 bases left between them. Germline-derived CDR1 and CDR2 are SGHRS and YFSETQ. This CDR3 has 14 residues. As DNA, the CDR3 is TGCGCCAGCAGCTTGGTTTTACAGGGTTACGAGCAGTACTTC. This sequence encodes CASSLVLQGYEQYF.

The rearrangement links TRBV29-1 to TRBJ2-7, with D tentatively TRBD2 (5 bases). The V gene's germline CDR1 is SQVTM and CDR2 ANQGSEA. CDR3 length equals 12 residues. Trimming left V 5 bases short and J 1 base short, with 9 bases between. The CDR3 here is CSVLSVSYEQYF. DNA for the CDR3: TGCAGCGTTCTTAGCGTTTCCTACGAGCAGTACTTC.

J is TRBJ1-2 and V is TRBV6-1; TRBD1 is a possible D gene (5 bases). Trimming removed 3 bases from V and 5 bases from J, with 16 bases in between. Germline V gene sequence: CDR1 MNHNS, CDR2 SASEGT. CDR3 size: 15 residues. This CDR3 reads CASSDPRQSLYGYTF. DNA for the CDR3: TGTGCCAGCAGTGACCCGAGACAGAGCCTATATGGCTACACCTTC.

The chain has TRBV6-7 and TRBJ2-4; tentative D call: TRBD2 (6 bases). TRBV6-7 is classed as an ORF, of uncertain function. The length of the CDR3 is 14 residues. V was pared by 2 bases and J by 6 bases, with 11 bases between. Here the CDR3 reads CASSYGGRRNIQYF. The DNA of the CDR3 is TGTGCCAGCAGTTACGGGGGGAGGCGAAACATTCAGTACTTC.

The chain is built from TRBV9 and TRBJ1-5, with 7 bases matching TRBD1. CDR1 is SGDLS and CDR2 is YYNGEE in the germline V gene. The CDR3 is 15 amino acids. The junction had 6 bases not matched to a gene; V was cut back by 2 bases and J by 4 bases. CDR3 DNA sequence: TGTGCCAGCAGCGTCAGCGACAGGGAAAATCAGCCCCAGCATTTT. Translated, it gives CASSVSDRENQPQHF. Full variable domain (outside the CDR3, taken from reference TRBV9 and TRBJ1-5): DSGVTQTPKHLITATGQRVTLRCSPRSGDLSVYWYQQSLDQGLQFLIQYYNGEERAKGNILERFSAQQFPDLHSELNLSSLELGDSALYFCASSVSDRENQPQHFGDGTRLSIL.

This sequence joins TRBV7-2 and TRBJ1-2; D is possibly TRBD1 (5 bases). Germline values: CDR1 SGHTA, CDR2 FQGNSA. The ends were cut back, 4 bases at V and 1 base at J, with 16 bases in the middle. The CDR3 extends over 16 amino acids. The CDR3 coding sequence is TGTGCCAGCAGCTCACGTCAGGGAACTTTTAACTATGGCTACACCTTC. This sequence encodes CASSSRQGTFNYGYTF.

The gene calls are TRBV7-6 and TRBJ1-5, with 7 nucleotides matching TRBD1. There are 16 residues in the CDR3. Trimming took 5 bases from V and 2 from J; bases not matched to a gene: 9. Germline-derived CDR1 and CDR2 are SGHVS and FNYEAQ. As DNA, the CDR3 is TGTGCCAGCAGCCCGTATACAGGGGAGCGCAATCAGCCCCAGCATTTT. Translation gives CASSPYTGERNQPQHF.